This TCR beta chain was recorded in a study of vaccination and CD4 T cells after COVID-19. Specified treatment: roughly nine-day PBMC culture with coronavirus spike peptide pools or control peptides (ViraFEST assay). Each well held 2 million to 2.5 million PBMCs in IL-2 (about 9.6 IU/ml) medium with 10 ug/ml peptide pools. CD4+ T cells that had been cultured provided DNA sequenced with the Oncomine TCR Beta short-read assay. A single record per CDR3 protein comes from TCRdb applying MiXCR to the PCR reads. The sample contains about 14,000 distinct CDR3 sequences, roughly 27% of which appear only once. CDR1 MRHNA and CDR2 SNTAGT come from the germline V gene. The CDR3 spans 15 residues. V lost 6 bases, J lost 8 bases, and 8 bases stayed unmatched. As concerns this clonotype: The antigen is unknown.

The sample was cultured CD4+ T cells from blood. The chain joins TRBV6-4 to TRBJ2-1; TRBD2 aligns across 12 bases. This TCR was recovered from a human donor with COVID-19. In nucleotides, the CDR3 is TGTGCCAGCAGGGCTAGCGGGGGGGCCGGCCATGAGCAGTTCTTC. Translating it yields CASRASGGAGHEQFF.